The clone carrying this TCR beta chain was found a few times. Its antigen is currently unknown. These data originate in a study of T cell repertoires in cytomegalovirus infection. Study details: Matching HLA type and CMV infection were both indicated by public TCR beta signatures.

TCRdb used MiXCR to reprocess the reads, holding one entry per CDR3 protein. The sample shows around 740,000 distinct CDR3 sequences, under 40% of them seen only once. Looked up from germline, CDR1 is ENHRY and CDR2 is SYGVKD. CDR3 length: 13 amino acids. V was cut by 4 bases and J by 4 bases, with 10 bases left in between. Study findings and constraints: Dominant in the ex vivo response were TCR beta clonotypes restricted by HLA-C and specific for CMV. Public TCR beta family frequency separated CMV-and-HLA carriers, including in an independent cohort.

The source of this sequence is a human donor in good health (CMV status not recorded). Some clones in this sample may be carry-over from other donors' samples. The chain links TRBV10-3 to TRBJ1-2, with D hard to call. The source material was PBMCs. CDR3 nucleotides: TGTGCCATCAGTGCCCGGGATGGCTATGGCTACACCTTC. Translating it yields CAISARDGYGYTF.